Sequencing of this T cell receptor (beta chain) was carried out in a study of shared T cell receptors in the human thymus. The CDR3 runs 17 residues. Trimming cost V 3 bases and J 0 bases; bases outside gene matches: 6. Germline CDR1 is SGHAT and CDR2 is FQNNGV. The table came from immunoSEQ multiplex PCR; TCRdb's copy has only in-frame clones and leaves some out. The sample has about 660,000 clones; around 87% are singletons. This same sample was also part of a study on human thymus T cells. That paper adds: Thymic samples were excised during corrective heart operations.

The gene calls are TRBV11-2 and TRBJ1-3; 9 positions match TRBD1. This TCR was recovered from a boy younger than two with a congenital heart defect. Sequencing was done on a sample of thymocytes. The CDR3, as DNA: TGTGCCAGCAGCTTGAGGGACAGGGCTTACTCTGGAAACACCATATATTTT. Translated: CASSLRDRAYSGNTIYF.